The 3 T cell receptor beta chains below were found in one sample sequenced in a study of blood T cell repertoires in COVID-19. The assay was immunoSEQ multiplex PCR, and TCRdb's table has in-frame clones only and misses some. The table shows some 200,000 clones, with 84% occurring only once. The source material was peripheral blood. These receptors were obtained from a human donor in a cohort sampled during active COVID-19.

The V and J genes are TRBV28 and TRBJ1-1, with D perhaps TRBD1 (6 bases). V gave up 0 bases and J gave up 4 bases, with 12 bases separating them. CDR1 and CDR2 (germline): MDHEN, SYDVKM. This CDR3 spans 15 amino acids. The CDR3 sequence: CASSLWATGFTEAFF. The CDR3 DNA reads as TGTGCCAGCAGTTTATGGGCTACAGGGTTCACTGAAGCTTTCTTT.

Written as DNA, the CDR3 is TGTGCCAGCAGTTTAAAGGCAGGCCGAGGCTACACCTTC. It codes for CASSLKAGRGYTF. The gene calls are TRBV28 and TRBJ1-2; D uncertain. This CDR3 has 13 residues. The germline V gene has CDR1 MDHEN and CDR2 SYDVKM. V gave up 2 bases and J gave up 8 bases, with 12 bases separating them.

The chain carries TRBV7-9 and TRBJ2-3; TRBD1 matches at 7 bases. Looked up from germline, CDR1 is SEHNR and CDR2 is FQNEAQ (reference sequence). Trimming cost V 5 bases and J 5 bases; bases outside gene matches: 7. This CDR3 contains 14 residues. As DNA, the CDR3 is TGTGCCAGCAGCGCCCGGGACAGCCAAGATACGCAGTATTTT. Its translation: CASSARDSQDTQYF.